This is a list of T cell receptor beta chains from one sample in a study of blood T cell repertoires in COVID-19. The table came from immunoSEQ multiplex PCR; TCRdb's copy has only in-frame clones and leaves some out. Of 200,000 to 250,000 clones in the sample, around 82% were seen once. The sequenced sample was peripheral blood. These receptors all come from an older woman with acute or convalescent COVID-19. The CDR3 runs from the conserved cysteine through the conserved F or W. The order of the fields is D gene, V gene, CDR3 length, J gene, clone size, CDR3 DNA, CDR3 protein. The D gene is left open where the match is weak. Not all rows give a size; the values are once, few, many and, for expanded clones, a class.

NA	TRBV7-8	14	TRBJ1-2	NA	TGTGCCAGCAGCCCCCAGACATCGTCCTATGGCTACACCTTC	CASSPQTSSYGYTF
NA	TRBV6-5	12	TRBJ2-7	many	TGTGCCAGCGGAGTGGACTCCTACGAGCAGTACTTC	CASGVDSYEQYF
NA	TRBV3-1/TRBV3-2	14	TRBJ1-2	once	TGTGCCAGCAGCCCCGGGAACAGGGAGAGGGGCTACACCTTC	CASSPGNRERGYTF
NA	TRBV9	15	TRBJ2-2	NA	TGTGCCAGCAGCGTGGGCAGAACTAACACCGGGGAGCTGTTTTTT	CASSVGRTNTGELFF
NA	TRBV5-1	13	TRBJ2-2	NA	TGCGCCAGCAGCTTTAGCGGTACCGGGGAGCTGTTTTTT	CASSFSGTGELFF
NA	TRBV29-1	14	TRBJ1-1	NA	TGCAGCGTTGTGGTGGGGCGCACGAACACTGAAGCTTTCTTT	CSVVVGRTNTEAFF
NA	TRBV5-1	14	TRBJ1-2	NA	TGCGCCAGCAGCTTGAACAGGTTTGACTATGGCTACACCTTC	CASSLNRFDYGYTF
TRBD1	TRBV28	17	TRBJ1-5	NA	TGTGCCAGCAGTTTGTTTAGAGGGGGCCATAGCAATCAGCCCCAGCATTTT	CASSLFRGGHSNQPQHF
NA	TRBV5-4	13	TRBJ1-2	NA	TGTGCCAGCAGCCTGCCCTCGGGGGATGGCTACACCTTC	CASSLPSGDGYTF
NA	TRBV14	15	TRBJ1-6	NA	TGTGCCAGCAGCCAATCTACAGGGAAGGGCTCACCCCTCCACTTT	CASSQSTGKGSPLHF
TRBD2	TRBV27	14	TRBJ2-1	NA	TGTGCCAGCAGGTGGCGGGGGGGCTACAATGAGCAGTTCTTC	CASRWRGGYNEQFF
TRBD1	TRBV5-1	14	TRBJ1-6	few	TGCGCCAGCAGCCTGGGACAGTATAATTCACCCCTCCACTTT	CASSLGQYNSPLHF
NA	TRBV7-9	15	TRBJ2-2	NA	TGTGCCAGCAGCCGAGGCCTAGCTGCTGCCGGGGAGCTGTTTTTT	CASSRGLAAAGELFF
TRBD2	TRBV7-9	17	TRBJ2-3	NA	TGTGCCAGCAGCACCACCGCTAGCGGGGGTAGAACAGATACGCAGTATTTT	CASSTTASGGRTDTQYF
TRBD2	TRBV7-9	14	TRBJ2-7	NA	TGTGCCAGCAGCCCTCTAGCGGGGGGCTACGAGCAGTACTTC	CASSPLAGGYEQYF
TRBD1	TRBV9	14	TRBJ1-4	NA	TGTGCCAGCAGCGTAACAGGGGCCCGGGAAAAACTGTTTTTT	CASSVTGAREKLFF
TRBD1	TRBV24-1	14	TRBJ2-7	NA	TGTGCCACCAGTAGGGGACAGGGGAGTTACGAGCAGTACTTC	CATSRGQGSYEQYF
TRBD1	TRBV20-1	15	TRBJ1-5	few	TGCAGTGCTAGTATCGGACAGGGGGACAATCAGCCCCAGCATTTT	CSASIGQGDNQPQHF
NA	TRBV2	13	TRBJ2-5	NA	TGTGCCAGCAGTGCTGACAGATCCGCGCCCCAGTACTTC	CASSADRSAPQYF
TRBD2	TRBV6-5	14	TRBJ2-1	NA	TGTGCCAGCAGCCGGGGACTACGTGACAATGAGCAGTTCTTC	CASSRGLRDNEQFF
NA	TRBV30	11	TRBJ1-1	once	TGTGCCTACCGGGACATAGATGAAGCTTTCTTT	CAYRDIDEAFF
NA	TRBV12-3/TRBV12-4	12	TRBJ1-1	NA	TGTGCCAGCATCGGGGGGGACACTGAAGCTTTCTTT	CASIGGDTEAFF
NA	TRBV10-3	13	TRBJ1-5	few	TGTGCCATCTCCGGGGGGACGGATCAGCCCCAGCATTTT	CAISGGTDQPQHF
TRBD1	TRBV5-4	16	TRBJ1-1	NA	TGTGCCAGCAGCCCTTACAGGGGGCCGGAGAGCACTGAAGCTTTCTTT	CASSPYRGPESTEAFF
NA	TRBV6-2/TRBV6-3	17	TRBJ2-5	few	TGTGCCAGCAGTTACTCGACCGGACAGCCTCCGTGGGAGACCCAGTACTTC	CASSYSTGQPPWETQYF
NA	TRBV5-6	17	TRBJ1-6	NA	TGTGCCAGCAGCTATGGCGTCCAGGGCTCCTATAATTCACCCCTCCACTTT	CASSYGVQGSYNSPLHF
NA	TRBV7-6	13	TRBJ1-2	NA	TGTGCCAGCAGCTTAGGATTCGGTGATGGCTACACCTTC	CASSLGFGDGYTF
TRBD1	TRBV5-1	16	TRBJ1-4	once	TGCGCCAGCAGCTTGGGTGGGACAGCAACTAATGAAAAACTGTTTTTT	CASSLGGTATNEKLFF
NA	TRBV27	13	TRBJ1-2	NA	TGTGCCAGCAGCCCAGGGACACACTATGGCTACACCTTC	CASSPGTHYGYTF
TRBD1	TRBV6-1	13	TRBJ2-7	NA	TGTGCCAGCAGTGAAGAGGGCAGGGGGCTTCTCAACTTC	CASSEEGRGLLNF
NA	TRBV6-5	14	TRBJ1-5	NA	TGTGCCAGCGAGTCGAGGGGGGGCGGACAGCCCCAGCATTTT	CASESRGGGQPQHF
TRBD2	TRBV4-1	17	TRBJ2-7	NA	TGCGCCAGCAGCAGGACTAGCGGGGGGTACCTCCACTACGAGCAGTACTTC	CASSRTSGGYLHYEQYF
NA	TRBV3-1/TRBV3-2	18	TRBJ2-6	NA	TGTGCCAGCAGCCAATGGGGGGATCAGAACTCTGGGGCCAACGTCCTGACTTTC	CASSQWGDQNSGANVLTF
TRBD1	TRBV6-2/TRBV6-3	16	TRBJ2-7	NA	TGTGCCAGCAGTACCGGGACAGGGGTGTTTCCCTACGAGCAGTACTTC	CASSTGTGVFPYEQYF
NA	TRBV7-9	13	TRBJ2-7	NA	TGTGCCAGCAGCCCTAGCAGAACCTACGAGCAGTACTTC	CASSPSRTYEQYF
NA	TRBV24-1	14	TRBJ1-5	once	TGTGCCACCAGTGATTTGGCCACGGATCAGCCCCAGCATTTT	CATSDLATDQPQHF
NA	TRBV7-2	15	TRBJ2-7	NA	TGTGCCAGCAGCGCCAGTGCAGGGTCCGGCTACGAGCAGTACTTC	CASSASAGSGYEQYF
NA	TRBV4-2	13	TRBJ1-1	NA	TGTGCCAGCAGCCAAGATCTCGGCAGGGAAACTTTCTTT	CASSQDLGRETFF
NA	TRBV27	15	TRBJ2-7	NA	TGTGCCAGCAGTCTAGGTCAGGGGCTACCGGGCGAGCAGTACTTC	CASSLGQGLPGEQYF
TRBD1	TRBV5-4	17	TRBJ1-2	NA	TGTGCCAGCAGCCCGTACGACAGGGCATCAGCTAACTATGGCTACACCTTC	CASSPYDRASANYGYTF
NA	TRBV29-1	15	TRBJ2-3	NA	TGCAGCGTTGAATTTTATGCGGTGTCGACAGATACGCAGTATTTT	CSVEFYAVSTDTQYF
NA	TRBV30	12	TRBJ1-1	NA	TGTGCCTGGACTCTCGGTCGGACTGAAGCTTTCTTT	CAWTLGRTEAFF
NA	TRBV7-2	15	TRBJ2-5	NA	TGTGCCAGCAGACTTACAGGGTTGGAGTCAGAGACCCAGTACTTC	CASRLTGLESETQYF
TRBD1	TRBV2	15	TRBJ1-4	NA	TGTGCCAGCAGTGGGCAGGGGGCAACTAATGAAAAACTGTTTTTT	CASSGQGATNEKLFF
TRBD2	TRBV7-9	16	TRBJ2-5	NA	TGTGCCAGCAGCTCGCTAGCGGGGGGACCGCAAGAGACCCAGTACTTC	CASSSLAGGPQETQYF
TRBD2	TRBV10-3	13	TRBJ2-3	NA	TGTGCCATCGAGGGACTAGATACAGATACGCAGTATTTT	CAIEGLDTDTQYF
NA	TRBV5-1	13	TRBJ2-1	NA	TGCGCCAGCAGCCCTAGCCCCAACAATGAGCAGTTCTTC	CASSPSPNNEQFF
TRBD1	TRBV10-3	13	TRBJ2-7	once	TGTGCCATCAGCCACGGACAGGGAAACGAGCAGTACTTC	CAISHGQGNEQYF
NA	TRBV24-1	14	TRBJ1-2	NA	TGTGCCACCAGTCCACAGACTATTCACGGTGGCTACACCTTC	CATSPQTIHGGYTF
NA	TRBV18	13	TRBJ1-1	NA	TGTGCCAGCTCACCAGCTCGCAGGGCCGAAGCTTTCTTT	CASSPARRAEAFF
NA	TRBV6-2/TRBV6-3	18	TRBJ1-5	NA	TGTGCCAGCAGTTACTCACTTGGGGGCGCGGGTAGCAATCAGCCCCAGCATTTT	CASSYSLGGAGSNQPQHF
TRBD1	TRBV6-5	13	TRBJ1-2	NA	TGTGCCAGCAGCCGACAGGGACCCTATGGCTACACCTTC	CASSRQGPYGYTF
NA	TRBV11-3	14	TRBJ2-1	NA	TGTGCCAGCAGCTTTCACGGTTTCTCAAATGAGCAGTTCTTC	CASSFHGFSNEQFF
NA	TRBV5-4	17	TRBJ1-2	NA	TGTGCCAGCAGCTTGGCCGCGGTGGACTATTCCCTTTATGGCTACACCTTC	CASSLAAVDYSLYGYTF
TRBD2	TRBV6-5	15	TRBJ2-3	NA	TGTGCCAGCAGGAAGATAGCGGGGGGCACAGATACGCAGTATTTT	CASRKIAGGTDTQYF
TRBD2	TRBV4-2	16	TRBJ2-3	NA	TGTGCCAGCAGCCCCCTACTAGCGGGGAACACAGATACGCAGTATTTT	CASSPLLAGNTDTQYF
TRBD1	TRBV2	16	TRBJ1-5	NA	TGTGCCAGCAGTGACGGAGGACAGGGCCAAAGTCAGCCCCAGCATTTT	CASSDGGQGQSQPQHF
TRBD1	TRBV2	14	TRBJ1-5	NA	TGTGCCAGCAGCGACACAGGGGGCAATCAGCCCCAGCATTTT	CASSDTGGNQPQHF
TRBD1	TRBV2	12	TRBJ2-1	NA	TGTGCCACTTGGACAGGGAGTAATGAGCAGTTCTTC	CATWTGSNEQFF